This T cell receptor beta chain was recovered during a study of blood T cell repertoires in COVID-19. Trimming removed 4 bases from V and 0 bases from J, with 11 bases in between. Per the germline V gene, CDR1 is SGHRS and CDR2 is YFSETQ. This CDR3 region has 15 residues. This clone was seen just once. Clones were sequenced by immunoSEQ multiplex PCR, and TCRdb holds only the in-frame ones, with some missing. The sample yields under 130,000 clones, approximately 85% seen once. This TCR was sampled from a human donor in a cohort sampled during active COVID-19. The rearrangement joins TRBV5-1 to TRBJ1-3; no clear D gene. The sample taken for sequencing was peripheral blood. The CDR3 DNA is TGCGCCAGCAGCCCGACATTAATCTCTGGAAACACCATATATTTT. Translated: CASSPTLISGNTIYF.